This is a list of T cell receptor beta chains from one sample in a study of cytotoxic CD8 clonotypes in ibrutinib-treated CLL. Sequencing was performed with immunoSEQ multiplex PCR; in TCRdb, only in-frame clones are kept and a portion is missing. The sample yields about 130,000 clones, 79% seen once. The sample here was PBMCs, taken after 12 months of ibrutinib treatment. The receptors stem from a human donor with chronic lymphocytic leukemia. Each CDR3 is given with its conserved first and last residue. The D gene is left open where the match is weak. Clone size is given for some rows only: seen once, a few or many times, or a class if the clone is expanded.

TRBV28	-	once	TRBJ2-1	TGTGCCAGCAGTTTTTCGGGTAGAAATGAGCAGTTCTTC	CASSFSGRNEQFF
TRBV6-1	TRBD2	-	TRBJ2-1	TGTGCCAGCAGTGCAAAGACTAGCGGGAGCAGGGATGAGCAGTTCTTC	CASSAKTSGSRDEQFF
TRBV6-5	-	-	TRBJ2-7	TGTGCCAGCAGTTACTCGGGCGAAAGCTCCTACGAGCAGTACTTC	CASSYSGESSYEQYF
TRBV5-1	TRBD2	-	TRBJ2-1	TGCGCCAGCAGCATCGGACTAGCGGGAGGTTACAATGAGCAGTTCTTC	CASSIGLAGGYNEQFF
TRBV4-2	TRBD2	-	TRBJ2-2	TGTGCCAGCAGCCAAGATGGGACTAGCGGGAGATTAGGTACTGGTACCGGGGAGCTGTTTTTT	CASSQDGTSGRLGTGTGELFF
TRBV4-1	TRBD2	-	TRBJ2-1	TGCGCCAGCAGCCAAGAAGCGGGAGTGGGCAATGAGCAGTTCTTC	CASSQEAGVGNEQFF
TRBV5-1	TRBD2	-	TRBJ2-3	TGCGCCAGCAGCTTCAGCGGGACCGGCACAGATACGCAGTATTTT	CASSFSGTGTDTQYF
TRBV30	-	-	TRBJ2-6	TGTGCCTTTGTGGTCCAGGCTGGGGCCAACGTCCTGACTTTC	CAFVVQAGANVLTF
TRBV18	-	-	TRBJ2-7	TGTGCCAGCTCACCTGGTGGGGGCCCAGAGCATTTCTTC	CASSPGGGPEHFF
TRBV19	-	-	TRBJ2-1	TGTGCCAGTACTAAGGACTCCCTGGGCTACAATGAGCAGTTCTTC	CASTKDSLGYNEQFF
TRBV7-9	-	-	TRBJ2-5	TGTGCCAGCAGCTTCGGGGGTGAGACCCAGTACTTC	CASSFGGETQYF
TRBV6-6	-	-	TRBJ2-5	TGTGCCAGCAGTTTCTTGAGGAGCGGAGTTCAAGAGACCCAGTACTTC	CASSFLRSGVQETQYF
TRBV11-2	-	-	TRBJ2-7	TGTGCCAGCAGCTTAGGCCGGGCGGGCGAGCAGTACTTC	CASSLGRAGEQYF
TRBV19	TRBD2	once	TRBJ2-2	TGTGCCAGTAGTAAACGGGGACTAACCCCAACCACCGGGGAGCTGTTTTTT	CASSKRGLTPTTGELFF
TRBV30	TRBD1	-	TRBJ1-4	TGTGCCTGGAAGAAAGGGACAGAGAATGAAAAACTGTTTTTT	CAWKKGTENEKLFF
TRBV5-6	-	-	TRBJ1-2	TGTGCCAGCAGCTTGTATTCGGCGCGTACGGATGGCTACACCTTC	CASSLYSARTDGYTF
TRBV30	-	-	TRBJ1-3	TGTGCCTGGAGGGGATCTGGAAACACCATATATTTT	CAWRGSGNTIYF
TRBV27	TRBD1	-	TRBJ2-1	TGTGCCAGCAGTTCCCTCGGACAGGGAGACGACAATGAGCAGTTCTTC	CASSSLGQGDDNEQFF
TRBV5-1	-	few	TRBJ2-1	TGCGCCAGCAGCTTGTTCGGCAGGTACAATGAGCAGTTCTTC	CASSLFGRYNEQFF
TRBV4-1	-	-	TRBJ1-3	TGCGCCAGCAGCCAAGTGGGCACCTCTGGAAACACCATATATTTT	CASSQVGTSGNTIYF
TRBV28	-	few	TRBJ1-5	TGTGCCAGCAGGTGGGGGAGCAATCAGCCCCAGCATTTT	CASRWGSNQPQHF
TRBV6-6	-	-	TRBJ1-5	TGTGCCAGTAAAAGGGGAAGGCTGGGCAATCAGCCCCAGCATTTT	CASKRGRLGNQPQHF
TRBV29-1	TRBD1	-	TRBJ2-7	TGCAGCGCCGGGACAGGGAATAATCTCTACGAGCAGTACTTC	CSAGTGNNLYEQYF
TRBV21-1	-	-	TRBJ2-5	TGTGCCAGCAGCATCTGTCGTCGGTTGGAGACCCAGTACTTC	CASSICRRLETQYF
TRBV19	-	-	TRBJ1-5	TGTGCCAGTAGTATAAATAATCAGCCCCAGCATTTT	CASSINNQPQHF
TRBV2	TRBD2	-	TRBJ2-3	TGTGCCAGCAGTTTCGGACTAGCGGGAGGGCCTCATGCAGATACGCAGTATTTT	CASSFGLAGGPHADTQYF
TRBV20-1	-	-	TRBJ2-1	TGCAGTGCCGGAACGGACAATGAGCAGTTCTTC	CSAGTDNEQFF
TRBV6-6	TRBD1	-	TRBJ1-5	TGTGCCAGCAGTTCCAGGACAGGGGGCGATCAGCCCCAGCATTTT	CASSSRTGGDQPQHF
TRBV19	-	-	TRBJ1-3	TGTGCCAGTAGTATTGGAAACACCATATATTTT	CASSIGNTIYF
TRBV5-4	-	-	TRBJ1-1	TGTGCCAGCAGCTTGGAGGGGAACACTGAAGCTTTCTTT	CASSLEGNTEAFF
TRBV4-2	TRBD2	-	TRBJ2-7	TGTGCCAGCAGCCAAGTACAACCGGGACTAGCGGATTACGAGCAGTACTTC	CASSQVQPGLADYEQYF
TRBV29-1	-	-	TRBJ2-1	TGCAGCCAGATGGCCGGGTCGGAGCAGTTCTTC	CSQMAGSEQFF
TRBV4-1	TRBD1	-	TRBJ2-7	TGCGCCAGCAGCCAATTGTACAGGGGTGCCTACGAGCAGTACTTC	CASSQLYRGAYEQYF
TRBV21-1	-	-	TRBJ2-4	TGTGCCAGCAGCAAAGTCACTAGCGGGAAGAACAACATTCAGTACTTC	CASSKVTSGKNNIQYF
TRBV5-1	TRBD2	-	TRBJ2-1	TGCGCCAGCAGCTCACAGGCGCTAGCGGTCAATGAGCAGTTCTTC	CASSSQALAVNEQFF
TRBV6-1	-	once	TRBJ2-5	TGTGCCAGCAGTGACGGGGCGGGGTACCAAGAGACCCAGTACTTC	CASSDGAGYQETQYF
TRBV5-6	-	-	TRBJ1-2	TGTGCCAGCACTGATGAGGCAGGGATTTATGGCTACACCTTC	CASTDEAGIYGYTF
TRBV29-1	-	-	TRBJ1-1	TGCAGCGTTGATACCGGGACTGAAGCTTTCTTT	CSVDTGTEAFF
TRBV15	-	-	TRBJ1-5	TGTGCCACCAGCCCCGAAGCTTGGAGCAATCAGCCCCAGCATTTT	CATSPEAWSNQPQHF
TRBV18	-	-	TRBJ2-7	TGTGCCAGCTCACCACCGGGGACAAATAACTACGAGCAGTACTTC	CASSPPGTNNYEQYF
TRBV18	-	-	TRBJ2-2	TGTGCCAGCTCACCCTATTGGGGTGGGGCGATGAACACCGGGGAGCTGTTTTTT	CASSPYWGGAMNTGELFF
TRBV7-8	-	-	TRBJ2-5	TGTGCCAGCAGCTTATTTGAGGGGATTGAGACCCAGTACTTC	CASSLFEGIETQYF
TRBV5-1	-	-	TRBJ2-5	TGCGCCAGCAGCTTGAGGGGGGGCGTAGCGGAAGAGACCCAGTACTTC	CASSLRGGVAEETQYF
TRBV7-2	-	-	TRBJ1-2	TGTGCCAGCAGCTTGAGCCCGTCGGGTGGCTACACCTTC	CASSLSPSGGYTF
TRBV4-1	-	-	TRBJ2-2	TGCGCCAGCAGCCGTCTCTCCGGGGACACCGGGGAGCTGTTTTTT	CASSRLSGDTGELFF
TRBV5-4	-	-	TRBJ2-5	TGTGCCAGCAGCTTGGACAGGGAGGAGACCCAGTACTTC	CASSLDREETQYF
TRBV5-4	-	-	TRBJ2-5	TGTGCCAGCAGCTTGCCTAGGACCCAAGAGACCCAGTACTTC	CASSLPRTQETQYF